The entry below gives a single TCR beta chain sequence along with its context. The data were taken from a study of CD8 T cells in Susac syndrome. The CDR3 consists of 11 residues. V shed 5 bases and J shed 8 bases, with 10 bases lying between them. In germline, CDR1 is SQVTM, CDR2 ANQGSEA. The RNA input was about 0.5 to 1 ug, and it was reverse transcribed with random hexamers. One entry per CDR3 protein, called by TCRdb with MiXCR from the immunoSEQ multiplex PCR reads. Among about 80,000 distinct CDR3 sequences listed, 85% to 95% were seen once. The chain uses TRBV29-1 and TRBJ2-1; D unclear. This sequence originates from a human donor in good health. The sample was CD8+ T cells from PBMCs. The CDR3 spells CSVTSIDEQFF. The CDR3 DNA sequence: TGCAGCGTTACCTCGATCGATGAGCAGTTCTTC.